These 17 T cell receptor beta chains share one sample of origin, sequenced in a study of beta chain features in type 1 diabetes. The authors reverse transcribed all of the isolated RNA, so sequencing captured expressed TCRB transcripts. Profiled with immunoSEQ multiplex PCR; TCRdb holds only in-frame clones, not every one. The profile shows hundreds of thousands of clones, over 65% of them singletons. Sequenced sample: naive CD4+ T cells from blood. Source of these receptors: a man aged 25-40 years in good health.

V and J are TRBV5-4 and TRBJ1-5; TRBD1 aligns across 10 bases. The CDR3 spans 15 residues. V gave up 0 bases and J gave up 4 bases; unmatched junction bases: 1. Germline CDR1 and CDR2: SGHNT and YYREEE (reference sequence). The CDR3 region is CASSLGQGANQPQHF. Here the CDR3 DNA reads TGTGCCAGCAGCTTGGGACAGGGGGCAAATCAGCCCCAGCATTTT.

V is TRBV7-2 and J is TRBJ2-7; unclear D gene. Trimming removed 1 base from V and 2 bases from J, with 18 bases in between. CDR1 and CDR2 from the germline V gene are SGHTA and FQGNSA. This CDR3 is 17 amino acids long. CDR3 nucleotides: TGTGCCAGCAGCTTAGGTTTATCGGCGGAGCCAACCTACGAGCAGTACTTC. This sequence encodes CASSLGLSAEPTYEQYF.

About this clone: Other DNA sequences within the sample encode an identical CDR3. V gene TRBV5-1 combines with J gene TRBJ1-1; D is unresolved. There are 13 residues in the CDR3. The V gene's germline CDR1 is SGHRS and CDR2 YFSETQ. The ends were cut back, 3 bases at V and 2 bases at J, with 8 bases in the middle. The CDR3 is CASSSTANTEAFF. The DNA of the CDR3 is TGCGCCAGCAGCTCCACAGCCAACACTGAAGCTTTCTTT.

This clone turned up a few times. This rearrangement joins TRBV2 to TRBJ2-7; tentatively, D is TRBD1 (5 bases). V gave up 6 bases and J gave up 3 bases, with 6 bases separating them. Germline CDR1 reads SNHLY; CDR2 reads FYNNEI. This CDR3 has 11 amino acids. CDR3: CASRQVYEQYF. The DNA for the CDR3 is TGTGCCAGCAGACAGGTCTACGAGCAGTACTTC. Variable domain in full (rest from reference TRBV2 and TRBJ2-7): EPEVTQTPSHQVTQMGQEVILRCVPISNHLYFYWYRQILGQKVEFLVSFYNNEISEKSEIFDDQFSVERPDGSNFTLKIRSTKLEDSAMYFCASRQVYEQYFGPGTRLTVT.

The chain is built from TRBV9 and TRBJ2-5; D remains unclear. Trimming took 0 bases from V and 2 from J, leaving 11 bases between them. The CDR3 has 15 amino acids. Per the germline V gene, CDR1 is SGDLS and CDR2 is YYNGEE. The CDR3 loop is CASSVGHGPQETQYF. The CDR3 nucleotides are TGTGCCAGCAGCGTAGGTCATGGGCCGCAAGAGACCCAGTACTTC.

This chain links TRBV6-5 with TRBJ2-1; TRBD2 matches at 10 bases. Trimming at V came to 6 bases and at J to 2 bases, leaving 4 bases not matched to a gene. Germline V CDR1 and CDR2: MNHEY, SVGAGI. The CDR3 sequence is 15 residues long. The CDR3 spells CASSPSGGAYNEQFF. The CDR3 DNA sequence: TGTGCCAGCAGCCCCAGCGGGGGGGCCTACAATGAGCAGTTCTTC.

On this clone: Other DNA sequences in the sample encode the same CDR3. J is TRBJ2-1 and V is TRBV7-2, with D unresolved. Germline lookup yields CDR1 SGHTA and CDR2 FQGNSA. CDR3 length: 15 residues. The V end was cut by 0 bases, the J end by 0 bases, with 6 bases between. Here the CDR3 reads CASSLAASSYNEQFF. The CDR3 region has the DNA TGTGCCAGCAGCTTAGCAGCCAGCTCCTACAATGAGCAGTTCTTC.

This chain joins TRBV6-6 and TRBJ1-2; 7 bases fit TRBD1. Germline CDR1 reads MNHNY; CDR2 reads SVGAGI (reference sequence). Trimming took 10 bases from V and 2 from J; bases not matched to a gene: 16. The CDR3 extends over 16 amino acids. The CDR3: CAIPMGDSRGNYGYTF. The CDR3, as DNA: TGTGCCATCCCGATGGGGGACAGTCGAGGGAACTATGGCTACACCTTC.

V gene TRBV5-6 combines with J gene TRBJ2-1; weak D call: TRBD2 (5 bases). The V end lost 4 bases, the J end lost 9 bases, and 14 bases lay between the germline ends. CDR1 and CDR2 (germline): SGHDT, YYEEEE. This CDR3 is 13 amino acids long. The CDR3 sequence: CASSMARGPEQFF. The CDR3 DNA reads TGTGCCAGCAGCATGGCTAGAGGGCCTGAGCAGTTCTTC.

A few counts support this clone. V and J are TRBV7-9 and TRBJ2-1, with D possibly TRBD1 on 6 matching bases. Trimming stripped 2 bases from V and 6 bases from J, with 11 bases between. The CDR3 is 14 residues long. CDR1 is SEHNR and CDR2 is FQNEAQ in the germline V gene (reference sequence). The CDR3 coding sequence is TGTGCCAGCAGCTTAAGGGGGAATCCCAATGAGCAGTTCTTC. Translation gives CASSLRGNPNEQFF.

This chain connects TRBV5-1 to TRBJ1-1; D unclear. The CDR3 loop spans 14 amino acids. Trimming shortened V by 4 bases and J by 3 bases, and 13 bases separated the two germline ends. Per germline, CDR1 SGHRS and CDR2 YFSETQ. DNA of the CDR3: TGCGCCAGCAGCCCGGCAGAGGTCCACACTGAAGCTTTCTTT. This codes for CASSPAEVHTEAFF.

V is TRBV7-2 and J is TRBJ2-1, with 10 bases that match TRBD2. CDR1 and CDR2 (germline): SGHTA, FQGNSA. Germline trimming cut 5 bases from V and 7 bases from J; bases unmatched to any gene: 11. The CDR3 is 16 residues long. CDR3 DNA sequence: TGTGCCAGCAGCACCCACACTAGCGGGATAAGGAATGAGCAGTTCTTC. Encoded protein: CASSTHTSGIRNEQFF.

The chain has TRBV4-3 and TRBJ2-3; D might be TRBD2 (5 bases). The germline V gene encodes CDR1 LGHNA and CDR2 YSLEER. Trimming cost V 0 bases and J 4 bases, with 11 bases left between them. The CDR3 runs 15 residues. This chain's CDR3 is CASSQDSLAADTQYF. CDR3 nucleotides: TGCGCCAGCAGCCAAGATAGCCTAGCAGCAGATACGCAGTATTTT.

The gene calls are TRBV2 and TRBJ2-3, with D uncertain. Between the trimmed V and J ends, which lost 8 bases and 4 bases, there was a span of 19 bases. This CDR3 is built from 15 residues. Germline V CDR1 and CDR2: SNHLY, FYNNEI. CDR3 nucleotide sequence: TGTGCCAGCGGGCAGGCCCCAGGCCGGTCAGATACGCAGTATTTT. This codes for CASGQAPGRSDTQYF.

The genes are TRBV30 and TRBJ2-7; either TRBD1 or TRBD2 may supply D (5 bases each). Germline-derived CDR1 and CDR2 are GTSNPN and SVGIG (reference sequence). This CDR3 has 12 residues. The ends were cut back, 8 bases at V and 0 bases at J, with 11 bases in the middle. CDR3 nucleotide sequence: TGTGCCGGAGGAACAGGCTCCTACGAGCAGTACTTC. This translates into CAGGTGSYEQYF.

The chain couples TRBV15 to TRBJ2-1, with D unclear. The CDR3 is 13 residues long. The germline V gene encodes CDR1 LNHNV and CDR2 YYDKDF (reference sequence). Between the trimmed V and J ends, which lost 0 bases and 5 bases, there was a span of 5 bases. The CDR3 is CATSRDPNNEQFF. The CDR3 region has the DNA TGTGCCACCAGCAGAGATCCGAACAATGAGCAGTTCTTC.

This rearrangement joins TRBV2 to TRBJ2-7; 10 bases map to TRBD2. Losses at the gene ends were 6 bases for V and 4 bases for J; bases not matched to a gene: 6. The CDR3 has 14 amino acids. The germline V gene encodes CDR1 SNHLY and CDR2 FYNNEI. CDR3 loop: CASSTGLATYEQYF. The CDR3 bases are TGTGCCAGCAGCACGGGACTAGCGACTTACGAGCAGTACTTC.